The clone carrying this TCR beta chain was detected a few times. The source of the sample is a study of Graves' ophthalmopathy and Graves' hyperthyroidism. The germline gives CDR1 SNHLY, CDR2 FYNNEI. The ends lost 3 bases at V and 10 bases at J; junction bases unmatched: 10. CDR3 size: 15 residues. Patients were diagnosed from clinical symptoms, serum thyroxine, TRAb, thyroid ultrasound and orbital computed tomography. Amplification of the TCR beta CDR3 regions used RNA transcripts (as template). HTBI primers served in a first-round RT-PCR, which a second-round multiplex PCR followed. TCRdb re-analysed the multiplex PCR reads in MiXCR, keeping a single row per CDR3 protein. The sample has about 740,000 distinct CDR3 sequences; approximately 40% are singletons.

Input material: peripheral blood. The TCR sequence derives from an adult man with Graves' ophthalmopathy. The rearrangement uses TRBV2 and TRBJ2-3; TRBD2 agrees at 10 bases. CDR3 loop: CASSDGAGGSEAQYF. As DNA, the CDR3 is TGTGCCAGCAGTGATGGAGCGGGGGGGTCCGAAGCGCAGTATTTT.